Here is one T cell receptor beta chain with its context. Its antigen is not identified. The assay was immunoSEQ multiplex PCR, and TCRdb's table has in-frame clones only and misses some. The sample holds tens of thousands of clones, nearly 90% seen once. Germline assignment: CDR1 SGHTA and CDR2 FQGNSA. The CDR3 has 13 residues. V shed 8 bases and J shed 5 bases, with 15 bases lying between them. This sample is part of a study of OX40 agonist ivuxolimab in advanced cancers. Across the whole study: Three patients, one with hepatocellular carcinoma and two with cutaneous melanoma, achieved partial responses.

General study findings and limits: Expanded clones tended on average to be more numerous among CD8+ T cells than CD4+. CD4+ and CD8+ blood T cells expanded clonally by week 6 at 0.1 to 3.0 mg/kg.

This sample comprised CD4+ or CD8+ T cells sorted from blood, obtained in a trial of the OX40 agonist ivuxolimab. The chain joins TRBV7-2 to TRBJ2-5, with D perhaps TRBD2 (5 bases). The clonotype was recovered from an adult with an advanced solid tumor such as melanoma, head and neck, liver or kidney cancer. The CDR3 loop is CASRKGVGETQYF. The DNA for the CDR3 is TGTGCCAGCCGTAAGGGAGTAGGGGAGACCCAGTACTTC. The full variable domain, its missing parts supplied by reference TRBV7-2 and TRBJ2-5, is GAGVSQSPSNKVTEKGKDVELRCDPISGHTALYWYRQSLGQGLEFLIYFQGNSAPDKSGLPSDRFSAERTGGSVSTLTIQRTQQEDSAVYLCASRKGVGETQYFGPGTRLLVL.